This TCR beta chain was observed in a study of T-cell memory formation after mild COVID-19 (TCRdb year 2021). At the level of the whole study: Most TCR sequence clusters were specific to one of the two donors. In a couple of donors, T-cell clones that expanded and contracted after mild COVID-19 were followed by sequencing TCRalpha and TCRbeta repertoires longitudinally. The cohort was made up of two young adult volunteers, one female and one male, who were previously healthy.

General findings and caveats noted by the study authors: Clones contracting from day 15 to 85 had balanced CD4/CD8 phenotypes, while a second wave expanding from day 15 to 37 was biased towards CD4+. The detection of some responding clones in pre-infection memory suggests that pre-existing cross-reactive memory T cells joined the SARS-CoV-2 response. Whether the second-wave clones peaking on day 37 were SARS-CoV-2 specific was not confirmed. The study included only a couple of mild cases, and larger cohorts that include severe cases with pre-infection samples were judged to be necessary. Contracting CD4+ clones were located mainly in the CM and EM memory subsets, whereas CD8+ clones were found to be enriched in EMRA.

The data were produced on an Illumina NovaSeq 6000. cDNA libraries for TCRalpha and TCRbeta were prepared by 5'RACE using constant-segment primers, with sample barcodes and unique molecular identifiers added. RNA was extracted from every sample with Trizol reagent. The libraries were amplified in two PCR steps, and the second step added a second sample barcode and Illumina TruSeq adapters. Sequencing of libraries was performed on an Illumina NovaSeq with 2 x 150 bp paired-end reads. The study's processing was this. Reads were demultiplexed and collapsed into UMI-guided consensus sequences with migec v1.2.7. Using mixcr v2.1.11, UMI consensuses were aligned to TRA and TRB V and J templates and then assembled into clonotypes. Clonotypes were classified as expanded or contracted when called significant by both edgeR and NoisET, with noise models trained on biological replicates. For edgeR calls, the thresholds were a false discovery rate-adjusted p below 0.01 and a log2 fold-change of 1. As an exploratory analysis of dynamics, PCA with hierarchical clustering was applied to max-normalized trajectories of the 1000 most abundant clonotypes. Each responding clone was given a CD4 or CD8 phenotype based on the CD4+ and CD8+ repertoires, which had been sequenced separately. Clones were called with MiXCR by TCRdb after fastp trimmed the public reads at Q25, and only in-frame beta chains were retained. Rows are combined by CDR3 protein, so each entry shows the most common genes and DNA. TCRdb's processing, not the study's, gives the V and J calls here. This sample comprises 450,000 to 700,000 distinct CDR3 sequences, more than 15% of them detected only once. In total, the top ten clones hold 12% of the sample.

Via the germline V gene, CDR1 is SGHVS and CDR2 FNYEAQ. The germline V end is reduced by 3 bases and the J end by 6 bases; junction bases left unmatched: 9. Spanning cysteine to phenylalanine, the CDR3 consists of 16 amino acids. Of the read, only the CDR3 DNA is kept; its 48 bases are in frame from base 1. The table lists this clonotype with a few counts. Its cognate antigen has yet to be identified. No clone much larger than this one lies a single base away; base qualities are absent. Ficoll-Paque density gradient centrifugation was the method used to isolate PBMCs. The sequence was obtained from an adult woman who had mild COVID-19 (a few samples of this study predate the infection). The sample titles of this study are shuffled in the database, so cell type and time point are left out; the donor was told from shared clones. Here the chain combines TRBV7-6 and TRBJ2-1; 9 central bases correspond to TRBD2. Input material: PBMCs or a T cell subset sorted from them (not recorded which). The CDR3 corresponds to CASSFTPAGGGNEQFF. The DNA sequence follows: TGTGCCAGCAGCTTTACCCCAGCGGGAGGAGGCAATGAGCAGTTCTTC.